Each of the 25 T cell receptor beta chains below was sequenced from the same sample in a study of blood T cell repertoires in COVID-19 (TCRdb year 2020). Libraries were constructed by the immunoSEQ multiplex PCR assay. This is the immuneACCESS table as TCRdb keeps it, with only in-frame sequences that have V and J called. A part of the clones is gone; compared with another copy, unresolved V genes explain less than half, and the rest is unexplained. The table for this sample lists about 130,000 clones; 83% of them were counted only once. Over 15% of the sample is held by the ten biggest clonotypes. The sequencing input was PBMCs or T cells enriched from blood (not recorded which). The receptors stem from a young man who had recovered from COVID-19.

This clone was observed once. The CDR3 loop is CASSESMRNTIYF. In DNA, the CDR3 is TGCGCCAGCAGTGAGTCGATGCGGAACACCATATATTTT. The chain joins TRBV10-1 to TRBJ1-3, with no clear D. Germline CDR1 and CDR2: WNHNN and SYGVQD (reference sequence). V was shortened by 0 bases and J by 7 bases, with 7 bases between the two germline ends. This CDR3 region has 13 residues.

The chain is built from TRBV9 and TRBJ2-1, with 13 bases lining up with TRBD2. V shed 0 bases and J 4 bases; nucleotides not matched to a gene: 7. There are 18 residues in the CDR3. From germline, CDR1 is SGDLS and CDR2 YYNGEE. CDR3 nucleotides: TGTGCCAGCAGCGTAGTAGGACTAGCGGGAGACGGATACAATGAGCAGTTCTTC. This encodes CASSVVGLAGDGYNEQFF.

CDR3 bases: TGTGCCAGCAGCGCAGGACTAGCGGGCGGGAGTAACACCGGGGAGCTGTTTTTT. This gives the protein CASSAGLAGGSNTGELFF. The rearrangement joins TRBV9 to TRBJ2-2; TRBD2 matches 11 bases. The germline V gene encodes CDR1 SGDLS and CDR2 YYNGEE. CDR3 length: 18 residues. V was clipped by 3 bases and J by 2 bases; unmatched bases: 9.

This clone was detected a few times. V gene TRBV14 combines with J gene TRBJ2-7, with 11 bases that match TRBD2. The CDR3 extends over 17 amino acids. Losses at the gene ends were 3 bases for V and 0 bases for J; bases not matched to a gene: 7. Germline CDR1 SGHDN, CDR2 FVKESK. CDR3 DNA: TGTGCCAGCAGCCAGAGCTTGGGACTAGCGGCCTCCTACGAGCAGTACTTC. Translating gives CASSQSLGLAASYEQYF.

The gene calls are TRBV6-4 and TRBJ2-3; TRBD2 matches 8 bases. This CDR3 spans 15 amino acids. V trimming: 3 bases; J trimming: 0 bases; junction bases outside the gene matches: 2. The germline V gene encodes CDR1 MRHNA and CDR2 SNTAGT. In DNA form, the CDR3 reads TGTGCCAGCAGTGAATTAGCGGGGAGCACAGATACGCAGTATTTT. Translated: CASSELAGSTDTQYF.

This chain links TRBV4-1 with TRBJ2-1, with a weak D call TRBD2 (6 bases). This CDR3 has 13 amino acids. Germline V gene lookup returns CDR1 MGHRA and CDR2 YSYEKL. The V end was cut by 4 bases, the J end by 15 bases, with 19 bases between. This chain's CDR3 is CASSRPLEGGVFF. As DNA, the CDR3 is TGCGCCAGCAGCCGACCCTTGGAGGGAGGTGTGTTCTTC.

V gene TRBV6-5 combines with J gene TRBJ1-2; D is unclear. Germline V CDR1 and CDR2: MNHEY, SVGAGI. The CDR3 is 11 amino acids. Trimming shortened V by 4 bases and J by 10 bases, and 10 bases separated the two germline ends. Here the CDR3 DNA reads TGTGCCAGCAGTTTCCGGGTCTCCTACACCTTC. Its translation is CASSFRVSYTF.

This clone has a handful of counts. The chain combines TRBV2 with TRBJ1-5, with no clear D. Trimming left V 4 bases short and J 0 bases short, with 10 bases between. This CDR3 is 15 amino acids long. From germline, CDR1 is SNHLY and CDR2 FYNNEI. CDR3: CASSAPGLSNQPQHF. The CDR3 DNA reads TGTGCCAGCAGTGCCCCGGGTCTTAGCAATCAGCCCCAGCATTTT.

The chain combines TRBV6-5 with TRBJ2-5; 7 bases map to TRBD1. With V trimmed by 6 bases and J by 3 bases, 10 bases remained unmatched. Germline lookup yields CDR1 MNHEY and CDR2 SVGAGI. The CDR3 sequence is 15 residues long. The CDR3 sequence is CASSLQGPAKETQYF. The CDR3 region has the DNA TGTGCCAGCAGCCTACAGGGGCCCGCCAAAGAGACCCAGTACTTC.

The chain links TRBV29-1 to TRBJ1-2; D remains ambiguous. Germline V gene data show CDR1 as SQVTM and CDR2 as ANQGSEA. V dropped 6 bases and J dropped 6 bases, with 8 bases sitting between them. The CDR3 is 10 amino acids. CDR3: CSVSGDGYTF. CDR3 nucleotides: TGCAGCGTGAGCGGGGATGGCTACACCTTC.

The chain couples TRBV10-3 to TRBJ2-7; TRBD1 might be the D (5 bases). V was shortened by 2 bases and J by 3 bases, with 8 bases between the two germline ends. Germline assignment: CDR1 ENHRY and CDR2 SYGVKD. CDR3 length: 13 amino acids. CDR3 residues: CAISEGQGYEQYV. The CDR3 region has the DNA TGTGCCATCAGTGAGGGCCAGGGCTACGAGCAGTACGTC.

The chain employs TRBV27 and TRBJ2-1; TRBD2 agrees at 7 bases. This CDR3 spans 15 amino acids. The trim removed 2 bases at V and 4 bases at J, leaving 5 bases unmatched. Germline V lookup: CDR1 MNHEY, CDR2 SMNVEV (reference sequence). CDR3 region: CASSLIAGIYNEQFF. CDR3 DNA: TGTGCCAGCAGTTTAATAGCGGGTATTTACAATGAGCAGTTCTTC.

Here the CDR3 reads CASSVGETGGKLFF. CDR3 sequence (DNA): TGTGCCAGCAGCGTAGGAGAGACAGGGGGAAAACTGTTTTTT. The V and J genes are TRBV9 and TRBJ1-4; 9 bases line up with TRBD1. The V gene end was trimmed by 0 bases and the J gene end by 10 bases; junction bases not matched to a gene: 4. Germline CDR1 SGDLS, CDR2 YYNGEE. The CDR3 runs to 14 residues.

The V gene is TRBV5-5, the J gene TRBJ2-2, with 9 bases lining up with TRBD2. There are 16 residues in the CDR3. The germline V gene encodes CDR1 SGHKS and CDR2 YYEKEE (reference sequence). Trimming at V came to 4 bases and at J to 15 bases, leaving 19 bases not matched to a gene. DNA of the CDR3: TGTGCCAGCAGCCTCACGTTGGCGGGAGGGACCTTGCTGATGTTTTTT. This encodes CASSLTLAGGTLLMFF.

The V and J genes are TRBV6-5 and TRBJ1-1; 7 bases are shared with TRBD1. The CDR3 totals 15 residues. Germline values: CDR1 MNHEY, CDR2 SVGAGI. After removal of 0 bases from V and 1 base from J, the junction contained 2 bases not matched to a gene. The CDR3: CASSYSRTGNTEAFF. The CDR3 DNA is TGTGCCAGCAGTTACTCTCGGACAGGGAACACTGAAGCTTTCTTT.

This clone came up once. J is TRBJ2-4 and V is TRBV29-1; tentative D call: TRBD1 (6 bases). Trimming left V 6 bases short and J 3 bases short, with 12 bases between. This CDR3 has 13 amino acids. Germline V CDR1 and CDR2: SQVTM, ANQGSEA. The CDR3 DNA follows: TGCAGCGTCCCAGGGGCGGGCAAAAACATTCAGTACTTC. This sequence encodes CSVPGAGKNIQYF.

The rearrangement joins TRBV9 to TRBJ1-1; D gene uncertain. Germline V gene data show CDR1 as SGDLS and CDR2 as YYNGEE. The V and J ends lost 0 bases and 1 base respectively, with 4 bases between them. The CDR3 is 13 residues long. Here the CDR3 reads CASSVAWNTEAFF. The CDR3 nucleotides are TGTGCCAGCAGCGTAGCGTGGAACACTGAAGCTTTCTTT.

The CDR3 nucleotides read TGTGCCAGCAGCGCCGGACAGGGTGGGGGCTCAAGGGAGACCCAGTACTTC. It encodes CASSAGQGGGSRETQYF. The V gene is TRBV7-9, the J gene TRBJ2-5, with TRBD1 matching over 8 bases. J was trimmed by 5 bases and V by 5 bases; bases with no gene match: 16. This CDR3 is built from 17 residues. The germline V gene encodes CDR1 SEHNR and CDR2 FQNEAQ (reference sequence).

The rearrangement uses TRBV15 and TRBJ1-4; D call uncertain. The CDR3 consists of 16 residues. The germline V gene has CDR1 LNHNV and CDR2 YYDKDF (reference sequence). The germline V and J ends were trimmed by 3 bases and 3 bases, with 14 bases remaining between them. The CDR3 region is CATSSLSGRSNEKLFF. The CDR3 DNA reads as TGTGCCACCAGCAGTCTATCCGGGAGATCTAATGAAAAACTGTTTTTT.

This clone occurred a few times. The chain uses TRBV21-1 and TRBJ2-6; TRBD1, as called in the table, went unchecked against the DNA. TRBV21-1 is deemed a pseudogene. This CDR3 region has 19 residues. The CDR3 spells CASSKAGQGSASGANVLTF. In DNA, the CDR3 is TGTGCCAGCAGCAAAGCGGGACAGGGTTCAGCGTCTGGGGCCAACGTCCTGACTTTC.

The rearrangement joins TRBV4-1 to TRBJ1-1, with a weak D call TRBD1 (6 bases). The CDR3 sequence is 15 residues long. Germline CDR1 is MGHRA and CDR2 is YSYEKL. The V gene lost 4 bases and the J gene lost 2 bases, with 14 bases spanning the gap. CDR3 amino acids: CASSLPGQLNTEAFF. The DNA of the CDR3 is TGCGCCAGCAGCCTCCCTGGACAGTTAAACACTGAAGCTTTCTTT.

The chain combines TRBV18 with TRBJ1-4; 8 nucleotides line up with TRBD1. CDR3 length equals 15 residues. Germline V lookup: CDR1 KGHSH, CDR2 LQKENI. The V segment lost 3 bases and the J segment 4 bases; nucleotides outside the gene matches: 4. The CDR3 sequence: CASSPNDRGNEKLFF. In DNA form, the CDR3 reads TGTGCCAGCTCACCTAACGACAGGGGTAATGAAAAACTGTTTTTT.

The chain links TRBV19 to TRBJ1-5; 7 bases are a match to TRBD1. The J segment lost 3 bases and the V segment lost 7 bases, leaving 6 bases of the junction unmatched. CDR1 and CDR2 from the germline V gene are LNHDA and SQIVND (reference sequence). The CDR3 sequence is 14 residues long. CDR3 in DNA: TGTGCCAGTAAGATTGACAGGGTCAATCAGCCCCAGCATTTT. Amino acids: CASKIDRVNQPQHF.

J is TRBJ1-2 and V is TRBV2; 7 bases are a match to TRBD1. J lost 6 bases, V lost 2 bases, and 9 bases had no gene match. The CDR3 loop spans 15 amino acids. CDR1 and CDR2 from the germline V gene are SNHLY and FYNNEI. This chain's CDR3 is CASSELPTGRNGYTF. Written as DNA, the CDR3 is TGTGCCAGCAGTGAATTGCCGACAGGGCGGAATGGCTACACCTTC.

The chain has TRBV6-5 and TRBJ2-7; 10 bases are a match to TRBD1. CDR1 is MNHEY and CDR2 is SVGAGI in the germline V gene. CDR3 length: 15 amino acids. V shed 8 bases and J 3 bases; nucleotides not matched to a gene: 10. CDR3 protein: CASQWTGQGSYEQYF. As DNA, the CDR3 is TGTGCCAGCCAGTGGACGGGACAGGGGAGCTACGAGCAGTACTTC.